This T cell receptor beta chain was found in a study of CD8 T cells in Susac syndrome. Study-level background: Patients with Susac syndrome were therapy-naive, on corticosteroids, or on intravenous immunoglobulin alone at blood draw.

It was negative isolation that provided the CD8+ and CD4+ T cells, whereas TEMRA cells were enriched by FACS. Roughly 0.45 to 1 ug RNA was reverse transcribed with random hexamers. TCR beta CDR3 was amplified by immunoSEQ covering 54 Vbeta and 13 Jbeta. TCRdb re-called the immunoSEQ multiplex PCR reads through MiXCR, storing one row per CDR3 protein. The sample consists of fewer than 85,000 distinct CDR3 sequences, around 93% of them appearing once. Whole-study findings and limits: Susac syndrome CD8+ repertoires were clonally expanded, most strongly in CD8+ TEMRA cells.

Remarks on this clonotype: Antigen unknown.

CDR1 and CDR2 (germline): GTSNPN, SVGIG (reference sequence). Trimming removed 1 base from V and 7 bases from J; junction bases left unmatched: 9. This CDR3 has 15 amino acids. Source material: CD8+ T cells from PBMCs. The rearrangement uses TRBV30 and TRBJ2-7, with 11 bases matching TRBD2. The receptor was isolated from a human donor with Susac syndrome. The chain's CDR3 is CAWSETSGSMVEQYF. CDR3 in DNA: TGTGCCTGGAGTGAAACTAGCGGGAGTATGGTAGAGCAGTACTTC.